Described below is a single T cell receptor beta chain sequence and its context. These data are taken from a study of blood T cell repertoires in COVID-19. Trimming took off 0 bases at V and 5 bases at J, with 10 bases between the two ends. This CDR3 contains 14 residues. Germline CDR1 reads SGHRS; CDR2 reads YFSETQ. The assay was immunoSEQ multiplex PCR, and TCRdb's table has in-frame clones only and misses some. The table has 200,000 to 250,000 clones, roughly 80% seen once; the top ten hold 7.2%. Sequencing was performed on peripheral blood. The receptor comes from a woman aged 70 to 79 with acute or convalescent COVID-19. The chain joins TRBV5-1 to TRBJ2-3; maybe TRBD2 (5 bases). DNA for the CDR3: TGCGCCAGCAGCTTGGTCGGGGAACAAGATACGCAGTATTTT. Translating gives CASSLVGEQDTQYF.